This T cell receptor (beta chain) derives from a study of PD-1 blockade in classical Hodgkin lymphoma. The overall study: Patients were administered nivolumab (3 mg/kg intravenously) every 2 weeks.

Stated time point: cycle 4 day 1 (C4D1), after 5 to 7 weeks of nivolumab. Every patient had relapsed following autologous stem cell transplantation, and cohorts differed in brentuximab vedotin exposure. Researchers used magnetic negative selection to pull out pure CD4+ T cells from thawed PBMCs. Repertoires were generated with immunoSEQ multiplex PCR, while TCRdb's copy carries only in-frame clones and drops some. The table includes 31,000 or so clones, around 84% detected once. The TCR was taken from a human donor with classical Hodgkin lymphoma. This material consisted of CD4+ T cells from blood, taken before the fourth cycle of nivolumab.

Here the CDR3 reads CAISGLAEAYEQYF. The CDR3 DNA sequence: TGTGCCATCAGTGGACTAGCGGAGGCCTACGAGCAGTACTTC. The J gene is TRBJ2-7, the V gene TRBV10-3; TRBD2 matches 9 bases. The CDR3 sequence is 14 residues long. Germline loops: CDR1 ENHRY, CDR2 SYGVKD. With 4 bases clipped from V and 2 bases from J, the junction kept 3 bases outside the gene matches.